This entry lists 29 T cell receptor beta chains sequenced from one sample in a study of human T cells and chemical hapten exposure. TCRdb recomputed calls from the RACE reads with MiXCR, one row per CDR3 protein. This table has tens of thousands of distinct CDR3 sequences, about 9.8% appearing once. Time point here: patch test 2, 6 weeks after DPC sensitization. Treatment specified: therapeutic diphenylcyclopropenone sensitization with weekly scalp DPC. Sequenced material: whole blood, taken in connection with sensitization to the hapten diphenylcyclopropenone (DPC). These receptors all stem from a woman aged 40 to 50 with alopecia areata. Some clones in this sample may be carry-over from other donors' samples.

This clonotype was seen only a few times. The rearrangement links TRBV7-9 to TRBJ1-3; D remains unclear. CDR3 length: 14 residues. The germline V and J ends were trimmed by 5 bases and 4 bases, with 12 bases remaining between them. The germline V gene encodes CDR1 SEHNR and CDR2 FQNEAQ (reference sequence). The CDR3 spells CASSPPGRGNTIYF. As DNA, the CDR3 is TGTGCCAGCAGCCCCCCTGGGCGGGGAAACACCATATATTTT.

This clonotype was detected ten times or more. V and J are TRBV29-1 and TRBJ2-1, with a possible D match to TRBD2 (5 bases). Germline V gene data show CDR1 as SQVTM and CDR2 as ANQGSEA. This CDR3 comprises 17 residues. Trimming took 3 bases from V and 2 from J, leaving 20 bases between them. The CDR3 region has the DNA TGCAGCGTTGACGGGGATAAGAGAGCTTCGACCTACAATGAGCAGTTCTTC. It translates to CSVDGDKRASTYNEQFF.

This clonotype was seen repeatedly, ten times or more. The chain links TRBV6-2 or TRBV6-3 to TRBJ1-6; TRBD1 matches at 11 bases. This CDR3 spans 18 amino acids. The ends lost 6 bases at V and 9 bases at J; junction bases unmatched: 16. CDR1 is MNHEY, CDR2 SVGEGT, per germline. In DNA, the CDR3 is TGTGCCAGCAGAGCGACTCTATCCGGACAGGGGGCTGGTTCACCCCTCCACTTT. Its translation is CASRATLSGQGAGSPLHF.

In its sample, this clonotype was seen many times. The gene calls are TRBV14 and TRBJ2-1; D possibly corresponds to TRBD2 (5 bases). CDR3 length: 13 residues. V was trimmed by 1 base and J by 10 bases, leaving 11 bases between them. The germline V gene has CDR1 SGHDN and CDR2 FVKESK. The chain's CDR3 is CASSQVYLAEQFF. DNA for the CDR3: TGTGCCAGCAGCCAAGTCTACTTAGCGGAGCAGTTCTTC.

The table lists this clonotype with many counts. The chain links TRBV6-2 or TRBV6-3 to TRBJ2-5, with 12 positions matching TRBD2. CDR1 and CDR2 (germline): MNHEY, SVGEGT. V dropped 7 bases and J dropped 5; count of bases not matched to a gene: 8. The CDR3 covers 15 residues. The CDR3 region has the DNA TGTGCCAGCACCCCACTAGCGGGGGGTCGTGAGACCCAGTACTTC. This translates into CASTPLAGGRETQYF.

In its sample, this clonotype was seen many times. V usage is TRBV12-3 or TRBV12-4 and J usage is TRBJ1-1; D uncertain. This CDR3 region has 16 residues. V shed 3 bases and J shed 8 bases, with 22 bases lying between them. The CDR3 DNA sequence: TGTGCCAGCAGTTTCGAGTTTGGCGGCTCAGGCGGGGAAGCTTTCTTT. Amino acid sequence: CASSFEFGGSGGEAFF.

This clonotype was counted ten times or more. The chain uses TRBV5-6 and TRBJ2-3; 9 positions match TRBD2. The CDR3 sequence is 19 residues long. Germline CDR1 and CDR2: SGHDT and YYEEEE. The V and J ends lost 4 bases and 1 base, in that order; junction bases with no gene match: 16. The CDR3 sequence is CASSPRGAGGVYGTDTQYF. In nucleotides, the CDR3 is TGTGCCAGCAGCCCCCGGGGAGCGGGGGGCGTCTATGGCACAGATACGCAGTATTTT. Looking up the rest from reference TRBV5-6 and TRBJ2-3 gives the full variable domain: DAGVTQSPTHLIKTRGQQVTLRCSPKSGHDTVSWYQQALGQGPQFIFQYYEEEERQRGNFPDRFSGHQFPNYSSELNVNALLLGDSALYLCASSPRGAGGVYGTDTQYFGPGTRLTVL.

This clonotype came up many times. This chain uses TRBV10-1 with TRBJ1-1; weak D call: TRBD1 (5 bases). Trimming stripped 7 bases from V and 5 bases from J, with 17 bases between. CDR3 length: 14 residues. The germline CDR1 and CDR2 sequences are WNHNN and SYGVQD (reference sequence). This chain's CDR3 is CASTSQGRGTEAFF. In DNA, the CDR3 is TGCGCCAGCACCTCCCAGGGACGGGGAACTGAAGCTTTCTTT.

To note about this clonotype: A much larger clone differs by one base, so this may be a read error. The CDR3 ends on some other residue instead of the conserved phenylalanine or tryptophan, so this is likely a read error. V and J are TRBV7-2 and TRBJ2-3; D might be TRBD1 (6 bases). CDR1 and CDR2 (germline): SGHTA, FQGNSA. Between the trimmed V and J ends, which lost 1 base and 4 bases, there was a span of 12 bases. CDR3 size: 15 residues. For the CDR3, the DNA is TGTGCCAGCAGCTTAGGCGACAGGCCCCCAGATACGCAGTATTTA. Translation gives CASSLGDRPPDTQYL.

This clonotype was seen ten or more times. As DNA, the CDR3 is TGCGCCAGCATGAGGGGGGTGCCGGGCACAGATACGCAGTATTTT. This sequence encodes CASMRGVPGTDTQYF. V gene TRBV5-1 combines with J gene TRBJ2-3; D is perhaps TRBD1 or TRBD2 (6 bases each). CDR1 is SGHRS and CDR2 is YFSETQ in the germline V gene. The CDR3 extends over 15 amino acids. Trimming pared 6 bases from V and 1 base from J, leaving 15 bases between.

Of note for this clonotype: A clone one base away is much larger, so this may be a read error. This chain uses TRBV7-9 with TRBJ1-1; D remains ambiguous. V lost 2 bases to trimming and J lost 4 bases, with 11 bases between them. Germline values: CDR1 SEHNR, CDR2 FQNEAQ (reference sequence). This CDR3 spans 14 amino acids. The CDR3 protein is CASSLSGVLTEAFF. Written as DNA, the CDR3 is TGTGCCAGCAGCTTAAGTGGGGTTCTCACTGAAGCTTTCTTT.

This clonotype was observed a handful of times. The V gene is TRBV5-8, the J gene TRBJ1-4; 10 nucleotides match TRBD1. The CDR3 is made up of 14 amino acids. The V gene's germline CDR1 is SGHTS and CDR2 YDEGEE. After removal of 4 bases from V and 7 bases from J, the junction contained 4 bases not matched to a gene. CDR3 residues: CASSRQGAGEKLFF. For the CDR3, the DNA is TGTGCCAGCAGCCGACAGGGGGCGGGTGAAAAACTGTTTTTT. Looking up the rest from reference TRBV5-8 and TRBJ1-4 gives the full variable domain: EAGVTQSPTHLIKTRGQQATLRCSPISGHTSVYWYQQALGLGLQFLLWYDEGEERNRGNFPPRFSGRQFPNYSSELNVNALELEDSALYLCASSRQGAGEKLFFGSGTQLSVL.

This clonotype was observed many times. The chain is built from TRBV6-5 and TRBJ1-2; 8 nucleotides line up with TRBD1. The junction had 14 bases not matched to a gene; V was cut back by 0 bases and J by 8 bases. The length of the CDR3 is 17 residues. CDR1 and CDR2 from the germline V gene are MNHEY and SVGAGI. DNA for the CDR3: TGTGCCAGCAGTTACTCGACCAGGGGGCCGTTGAAACGAGGCTACACCTTC. This encodes CASSYSTRGPLKRGYTF.

This chain uses TRBV5-5 with TRBJ1-2; no clear D gene. CDR3 length: 14 amino acids. Trimming left V 2 bases short and J 3 bases short, with 11 bases between. Per the germline V gene, CDR1 is SGHKS and CDR2 is YYEKEE (reference sequence). The DNA of the CDR3 is TGTGCCAGCAGCTTCTCCGGAAATTACTATGGCTACACCTTC. Translated, it gives CASSFSGNYYGYTF.

This clonotype was seen many times. This chain links TRBV7-9 with TRBJ2-2, with D unclear. The CDR3 is made up of 12 amino acids. From germline, CDR1 is SEHNR and CDR2 FQNEAQ (reference sequence). Trimming took 5 bases from V and 4 from J, leaving 5 bases between them. CDR3 protein: CASSPLTGELFF. In DNA, the CDR3 is TGTGCCAGCAGCCCCCTCACCGGGGAGCTGTTTTTT.

In this sample, this clonotype turned up many times. This chain links TRBV6-4 with TRBJ1-1; D gene uncertain. From germline, CDR1 is MRHNA and CDR2 SNTAGT. The CDR3 totals 13 residues. The ends were cut back, 0 bases at V and 7 bases at J, with 9 bases in the middle. CDR3 sequence: CASSDSAENEAFF. The CDR3 nucleotides are TGTGCCAGCAGTGACTCGGCAGAGAATGAAGCTTTCTTT.

The table lists this clonotype with many counts. V is TRBV7-8 and J is TRBJ2-5, with TRBD1 matching 9 bases. V lost 5 bases to trimming and J lost 4 bases; unmatched junction nucleotides: 11. Germline CDR1 and CDR2: SGHVS and FQNEAQ. This CDR3 is built from 16 residues. CDR3 sequence (DNA): TGTGCCAGCAGCCGTTATTGGGACAGGGTTCGAGAGACCCAGTACTTC. Translated: CASSRYWDRVRETQYF.

This clonotype was counted at least ten times. V is TRBV29-1 and J is TRBJ1-3, with D possibly matching TRBD1 (6 bases). The germline CDR1 and CDR2 sequences are SQVTM and ANQGSEA. The V and J ends lost 2 bases and 8 bases respectively, with 13 bases between them. The CDR3 spans 13 residues. In DNA form, the CDR3 reads TGCAGCGTTGAAAGCAGGGGATCGGACACCATATATTTT. Protein sequence: CSVESRGSDTIYF.

This clonotype was observed many times. The chain couples TRBV6-5 to TRBJ2-1; perhaps TRBD1 as D (6 bases). V lost 2 bases and J 8 bases, leaving 13 bases between the germline ends. The CDR3 runs 14 residues. Germline values: CDR1 MNHEY, CDR2 SVGAGI. CDR3 sequence: CASSYGGQLDEQFF. The CDR3 bases are TGTGCCAGCAGTTACGGCGGACAGCTCGATGAGCAGTTCTTC.

Worth noting for this clonotype: A read error is possible here, since a much larger clone lies one base away. This sequence joins TRBV7-6 and TRBJ2-2; 10 nucleotides align to TRBD2. The germline V gene encodes CDR1 SGHVS and CDR2 FNYEAQ. The length of the CDR3 is 15 residues. V shed 4 bases, J shed 10 bases, and the junction held 9 bases outside the gene matches. CDR3 in DNA: TGTGCCAGCAGCTGCCTGAGCGGGGGGGGTGAGGAGCTGTTTTTT. Encoded protein: CASSCLSGGGEELFF. Supplemented by reference TRBV7-6 and TRBJ2-2, the full variable domain reads GAGVSQSPRYKVTKRGQDVALRCDPISGHVSLYWYRQALGQGPEFLTYFNYEAQQDKSGLPNDRFSAERPEGSISTLTIQRTEQRDSAMYRCASSCLSGGGEELFFGEGSRLTVL.

This clonotype was picked up many times. The genes are TRBV2 and TRBJ2-2; D is ambiguous. CDR1 SNHLY and CDR2 FYNNEI come from the germline V gene. V was clipped by 6 bases and J by 0 bases, with 5 bases between them. CDR3 length: 13 amino acids. CDR3 sequence reads: CASRGTNTGELFF. For the CDR3, the DNA is TGTGCCAGCAGGGGGACGAACACCGGGGAGCTGTTTTTT.

Many counts were recorded for this clonotype. This chain joins TRBV10-3 and TRBJ1-5; 10 bases map to TRBD1. Per the germline V gene, CDR1 is ENHRY and CDR2 is SYGVKD. The CDR3 consists of 15 residues. Losses at the gene ends were 2 bases for V and 3 bases for J; bases not matched to a gene: 1. CDR3 region: CAISEGTGDNQPQHF. The CDR3 DNA follows: TGTGCCATCAGTGAGGGGACAGGGGACAATCAGCCCCAGCATTTT.

V is TRBV5-4 and J is TRBJ1-1, with D possibly TRBD1 on 6 matching bases. Germline V gene data show CDR1 as SGHNT and CDR2 as YYREEE (reference sequence). Between the trimmed V and J ends, which lost 2 bases and 2 bases, there was a span of 16 bases. There are 16 residues in the CDR3. CDR3 nucleotides: TGTGCCAGCAGCTTTGTGTTTGGGACACGTAACACTGAAGCTTTCTTT. Its translation is CASSFVFGTRNTEAFF.

This clonotype was observed many times. V gene TRBV2 combines with J gene TRBJ2-3; 15 bases line up with TRBD2. The CDR3 covers 15 residues. V dropped 6 bases and J dropped 9; count of bases not matched to a gene: 7. Germline V gives CDR1 SNHLY, CDR2 FYNNEI. Here the CDR3 reads CASRPRTSGGATQYF. CDR3 bases: TGTGCCAGCAGACCGCGGACTAGCGGGGGGGCCACGCAGTATTTT.

At least ten counts were recorded for this clonotype. The rearrangement uses TRBV7-6 and TRBJ2-3, with 7 bases lining up with TRBD2. This CDR3 has 15 amino acids. The trim removed 1 base at V and 4 bases at J, leaving 5 bases unmatched. Germline loops: CDR1 SGHVS, CDR2 FNYEAQ. Written as DNA, the CDR3 is TGTGCCAGCAGCTTAGACCGGGGGGATTCAGATACGCAGTATTTT. It specifies CASSLDRGDSDTQYF.

The chain uses TRBV28 and TRBJ2-7; no clear D gene. Trimming left V 5 bases short and J 4 bases short, with 9 bases between. Germline loops: CDR1 MDHEN, CDR2 SYDVKM. The CDR3 runs 12 residues. The CDR3, as DNA: TGTGCCAGCAGTCCCCGGGTTTACGAGCAGTACTTC. This codes for CASSPRVYEQYF.

This clonotype was seen a few times. The chain uses TRBV4-1 and TRBJ2-1; weak D call: TRBD2 (6 bases). Germline CDR1 and CDR2: MGHRA and YSYEKL. This CDR3 contains 13 residues. Trimming pared 0 bases from V and 8 bases from J, leaving 8 bases between. Here the CDR3 DNA reads TGCGCCAGCAGCCAAGATCGCGGGGATGAGCAGTTCTTC. Its protein product is CASSQDRGDEQFF.

This rearrangement joins TRBV20-1 to TRBJ2-1; D uncertain. The CDR3 spans 12 residues. The germline CDR1 and CDR2 sequences are DFQATT and SNEGSKA (reference sequence). V lost 6 bases to trimming and J lost 6 bases, with 12 bases between them. CDR3 region: CSAPRSGNEQFF. Written as DNA, the CDR3 is TGCAGTGCCCCCAGGTCGGGCAATGAGCAGTTCTTC.

This clonotype was detected many times. The chain uses TRBV6-6 and TRBJ1-5; 9 bases are shared with TRBD1. V was clipped by 5 bases and J by 2 bases; unmatched bases: 4. The germline gives CDR1 MNHNY, CDR2 SVGAGI (reference sequence). This CDR3 comprises 15 residues. In DNA form, the CDR3 reads TGTGCCAGCAGTCCGCGGACAGGGGGCAATCAGCCCCAGCATTTT. This sequence encodes CASSPRTGGNQPQHF.